This entry lists 18 T cell receptor beta chains sequenced from one sample in a study of blood T cells in healthy people across ages. A sample-barcoded 5' primer and a J-beta primer mix were used in a second PCR of roughly 6 to 11 cycles. TCRdb re-derived calls from the 5' RACE reads in MiXCR, one entry per CDR3 protein. The data show some 1.7 million distinct CDR3 sequences, about 28% seen once. Sequenced sample: blood. These receptor sequences come from a woman aged 25 to 45 in good health.

A few counts support this clonotype. The V gene is TRBV19, the J gene TRBJ2-1; no clear D gene. This CDR3 spans 13 amino acids. Trimming shortened V by 6 bases and J by 6 bases, and 12 bases separated the two germline ends. Germline V lookup: CDR1 LNHDA, CDR2 SQIVND (reference sequence). The CDR3: CASSRGTGNEQFF. CDR3 DNA: TGTGCCAGTAGCAGAGGTACGGGCAATGAGCAGTTCTTC.

This clonotype was counted only a few times. The rearrangement links TRBV7-3 to TRBJ2-2; D might be TRBD1 or TRBD2, each matching 6 bases. Germline V CDR1 and CDR2: SGHTA, FQGTGA. V dropped 2 bases and J dropped 6 bases, with 10 bases sitting between them. The CDR3 runs 14 residues. CDR3 in DNA: TGTGCCAGCAGCTTAGTACGGGGGCCCGGGGAGCTGTTTTTT. This encodes CASSLVRGPGELFF.

The rearrangement uses TRBV7-9 and TRBJ1-4; 8 bases are a match to TRBD1. Unmatched junction bases numbered 12, after V lost 5 bases and J lost 10 bases. The germline V gene encodes CDR1 SEHNR and CDR2 FQNEAQ (reference sequence). The CDR3 contains 15 residues. For the CDR3, the DNA is TGTGCCAGCAGCGCTCCCTCAGGGGGCTTGGGAAAACTGTTTTTT. Protein sequence: CASSAPSGGLGKLFF. Combining the CDR3 with reference TRBV7-9 and TRBJ1-4 gives the whole variable domain DTGVSQNPRHKITKRGQNVTFRCDPISEHNRLYWYRQTLGQGPEFLTYFQNEAQLEKSRLLSDRFSAERPKGSFSTLEIQRTEQGDSAMYLCASSAPSGGLGKLFFGSGTQLSVL.

This clonotype turned up a few times. The chain carries TRBV12-3 or TRBV12-4 and TRBJ1-2; perhaps TRBD1 as D (5 bases). The CDR3 contains 13 residues. Between the trimmed V and J ends, which lost 6 bases and 4 bases, there was a span of 12 bases. The chain's CDR3 is CASSPSGRYGYTF. CDR3 DNA: TGTGCCAGCAGCCCCTCAGGGCGCTATGGCTACACCTTC.

This clonotype has more than one count but fewer than ten. This rearrangement joins TRBV7-2 to TRBJ2-7; 7 bases agree with TRBD2. After removal of 8 bases from V and 3 bases from J, the junction contained 13 bases not matched to a gene. There are 15 residues in the CDR3. From germline, CDR1 is SGHTA and CDR2 FQGNSA. The CDR3 here is CASEEAGLHIYEQYF. The CDR3 DNA sequence: TGTGCCAGCGAAGAGGCGGGACTACACATCTACGAGCAGTACTTC.

This clonotype has ten or more counts. The V and J genes are TRBV29-1 and TRBJ2-5; 9 bases are a match to TRBD1. This CDR3 region has 14 residues. V lost 0 bases to trimming and J lost 5 bases; unmatched junction nucleotides: 4. Germline assignment: CDR1 SQVTM and CDR2 ANQGSEA. The CDR3 region has the DNA TGCAGCGTTGAAGAGGGGACAGGGCTGGAGACCCAGTACTTC. Protein sequence: CSVEEGTGLETQYF.

Of note for this clonotype: A read error may account for a junction end that differs from germline. The chain employs TRBV28 and TRBJ2-5; D might be TRBD2 (6 bases). Germline-derived CDR1 and CDR2 are MDHEN and SYDVKM. The CDR3 totals 13 residues. This CDR3 is CASSSYRREAQYF. The CDR3, as DNA: TGCGCCAGCAGTTCCTACAGGAGGGAGGCCCAGTACTTC.

CDR3 DNA sequence: TGTGCCAGCTCACACCTAGAGGGATCCGGGGAGCTGTTTTTT. It yields the protein CASSHLEGSGELFF. J is TRBJ2-2 and V is TRBV18; D may be TRBD2 (5 bases). This CDR3 comprises 14 residues. CDR1 is KGHSH and CDR2 is LQKENI in the germline V gene. Trimming took 4 bases from V and 6 from J, leaving 12 bases between them.

This clonotype has only a few counts. This chain joins TRBV7-2 and TRBJ1-1; 10 bases agree with TRBD1. CDR3 length: 13 amino acids. Germline V gene sequence: CDR1 SGHTA, CDR2 FQGNSA. V was pared by 4 bases and J by 10 bases, with 6 bases of the junction left unmatched. The CDR3 sequence: CASSSRTGGRAFF. The CDR3 nucleotides are TGTGCCAGCAGCTCACGGACAGGGGGGCGAGCTTTCTTT.

This clonotype turned up a few times. J is TRBJ2-1 and V is TRBV11-2, with D possibly TRBD2 on 6 matching bases. The germline V gene encodes CDR1 SGHAT and CDR2 FQNNGV. The CDR3 consists of 14 residues. The V and J ends lost 5 bases and 4 bases respectively, with 12 bases between them. CDR3 sequence: CASSPTSRYNEQFF. CDR3 in DNA: TGTGCCAGCAGCCCGACTAGTCGGTACAATGAGCAGTTCTTC.

This clonotype has a handful of counts. The rearrangement links TRBV30 to TRBJ2-7; D ambiguous. The DNA end is a closer match to TRBJ2-5, so the J assignment may be wrong. Germline CDR1 GTSNPN, CDR2 SVGIG (reference sequence). The CDR3 consists of 14 residues. The CDR3 here is CAWSVTVRGKTQYF. CDR3 sequence (DNA): TGTGCCTGGAGTGTAACGGTACGAGGAAAGACCCAGTACTTC.

This clonotype appeared a few times. V is TRBV5-1 and J is TRBJ2-4, with a possible D match to TRBD1 (6 bases). This CDR3 region has 15 residues. Trimming cost V 3 bases and J 1 base, with 11 bases left between them. Germline CDR1 SGHRS, CDR2 YFSETQ. CDR3 loop: CASSSYQGAKNIQYF. The CDR3 DNA reads as TGCGCCAGCAGCTCCTACCAGGGGGCCAAAAACATTCAGTACTTC.

The chain employs TRBV6-6 and TRBJ2-5; TRBD2 is a possible D gene (6 bases). Germline loops: CDR1 MNHNY, CDR2 SVGAGI (reference sequence). The CDR3 has 16 residues. V was clipped by 4 bases and J by 4 bases, with 19 bases between them. In nucleotides, the CDR3 is TGTGCCAGCAGTTCGTATCCGGGGGATCGAGGAGAGACCCAGTACTTC. This encodes CASSSYPGDRGETQYF.

The chain joins TRBV4-3 to TRBJ2-7, with 16 bases matching TRBD2. Germline V gives CDR1 LGHNA, CDR2 YSLEER. The V segment lost 4 bases and the J segment 2 bases; nucleotides outside the gene matches: 17. The CDR3 is 21 amino acids. CDR3 coding DNA: TGCGCCAGCAGCCGCACCAGCGCGGGGGGACTAGCGGGAGGGCAAACCTACGAGCAGTACTTC. Its translation: CASSRTSAGGLAGGQTYEQYF.

V and J are TRBV20-1 and TRBJ2-3; no reliable D call. This CDR3 has 13 amino acids. With 1 base removed from V and 5 bases from J, the gap between germline ends came to 10 bases. CDR1 is DFQATT and CDR2 is SNEGSKA in the germline V gene (reference sequence). In DNA form, the CDR3 reads TGCAGTGCTAGAGTTTTACACGAAGATACGCAGTATTTT. It translates to CSARVLHEDTQYF.

This clonotype has a handful of counts. This chain connects TRBV7-9 to TRBJ2-2; TRBD2 aligns across 13 bases. Germline V lookup: CDR1 SEHNR, CDR2 FQNEAQ (reference sequence). After removal of 5 bases from V and 4 bases from J, the junction contained 10 bases not matched to a gene. CDR3 length: 18 amino acids. CDR3 in amino acids: CASSAPTSGRMSTGELFF. Written as DNA, the CDR3 is TGTGCCAGCAGCGCCCCGACTAGCGGGAGGATGTCCACCGGGGAGCTGTTTTTT.

In regard to this clonotype: With a much larger clone just one base away, this may be a read error. The chain combines TRBV9 with TRBJ2-4; TRBD1 agrees at 10 bases. The J call may be faulty, since TRBJ2-7 better matches the DNA end. CDR3 length: 12 residues. Germline CDR1 is SGDLS and CDR2 is YYNGEE. Written as DNA, the CDR3 is TGTGCCAGCAGCGGACAGGGGGCCGAGCAGTACTTC. It yields the protein CASSGQGAEQYF.

The CDR3 nucleotides are TGTGCCAGCAGCGACATTAATGAAAAACTGTTTTTT. It specifies CASSDINEKLFF. This chain connects TRBV6-6 to TRBJ1-4, with no clear D. Germline V gives CDR1 MNHNY, CDR2 SVGAGI (reference sequence). There are 12 residues in the CDR3. With 6 bases removed from V and 4 bases from J, the gap between germline ends came to 6 bases.